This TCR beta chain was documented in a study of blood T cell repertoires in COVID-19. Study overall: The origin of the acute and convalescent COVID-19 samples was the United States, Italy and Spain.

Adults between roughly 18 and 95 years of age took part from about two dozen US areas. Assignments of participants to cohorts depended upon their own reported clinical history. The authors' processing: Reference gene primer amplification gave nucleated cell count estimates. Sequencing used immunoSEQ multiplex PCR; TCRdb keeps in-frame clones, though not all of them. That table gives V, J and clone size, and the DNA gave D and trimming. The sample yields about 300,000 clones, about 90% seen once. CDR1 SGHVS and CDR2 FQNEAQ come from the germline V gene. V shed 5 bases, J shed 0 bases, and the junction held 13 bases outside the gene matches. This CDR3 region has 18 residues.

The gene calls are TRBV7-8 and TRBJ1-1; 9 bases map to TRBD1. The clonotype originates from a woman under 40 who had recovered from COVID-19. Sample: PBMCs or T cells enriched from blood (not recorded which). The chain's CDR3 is CASSLEGRGQGMNTEAFF. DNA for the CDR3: TGTGCCAGCAGCCTGGAGGGGCGCGGACAGGGGATGAACACTGAAGCTTTCTTT.